This T cell receptor (beta chain) was obtained from a study of T-cell memory formation after mild COVID-19. A few counts support this clonotype. TCRdb processed the 5' RACE reads anew with MiXCR; each CDR3 protein has one entry. The repertoire includes around 510,000 distinct CDR3 sequences, approximately 21% of them detected once, and approximately 8.4% sits in the top ten. The V gene lost 0 bases and the J gene lost 4 bases, with 19 bases spanning the gap. CDR1 and CDR2 from the germline V gene are LNHNV and YYDKDF (reference sequence). There are 18 residues in the CDR3. The chain is built from TRBV15 and TRBJ2-1; D remains ambiguous. The origin of this receptor is an adult woman who had mild COVID-19 (a few samples of this study predate the infection). Cell type and time point are not known. Sequenced material: PBMCs or a T cell subset sorted from them (not recorded which). In DNA, the CDR3 is TGTGCCACCAGCAGAGATTGGGCTTTAGGGTCGCCTTACAATGAGCAGTTCTTC. Amino acids: CATSRDWALGSPYNEQFF.